The rows below give T cell receptor beta chains drawn from one sample of a study of T cells in Graves' hyperthyroidism and ophthalmopathy. TCRdb redid the calling of the multiplex PCR reads with MiXCR, one entry per CDR3 protein. The sample contains 640,000 or so distinct CDR3 sequences, 14% to 15% of which appear only once. Sequenced sample: blood. These receptors came from a middle-aged woman with Graves' ophthalmopathy. Each CDR3 is given with its conserved first and last residue. The order of the fields is CDR3 length, D gene, J gene, clone size, V gene, CDR3 DNA, CDR3 protein. A D gene is named only where the DNA matches it firmly. Only part of the rows carry a size: once, few, many, or a class if the clone is expanded.

>15|TRBD1|TRBJ2-7|many|TRBV27
TGTGCCAGCAGTTTAGGGACGGGACAGAGTTGGGAGCAGTACTTC
CASSLGTGQSWEQYF
>15|.|TRBJ1-2|many|TRBV4-1
TGCGCCAGCAGCCACGGGACGGTGACTAACTATGGCTACACCTTC
CASSHGTVTNYGYTF
>14|.|TRBJ2-2|few|TRBV5-1
TGCGCCAGCAGCTTCGGGGGGCCGGCCGGGGAGCTGTTTTTT
CASSFGGPAGELFF
>14|TRBD1|TRBJ1-1|many|TRBV12-3/TRBV12-4
TGTGCCAGCAGAGAACAGGGGCAGAACACTGAAGCTTTCTTT
CASREQGQNTEAFF
>10|.|TRBJ1-2|.|TRBV2
TGTGCCAGGGGACCAGAGGGCTACACCTTC
CARGPEGYTF
>16|.|TRBJ2-2|many|TRBV11-1
TGTGCCAGCAGCTTAGGTGCAGGCTTTGCCACCGGGGAGCTGTTTTTT
CASSLGAGFATGELFF
>14|.|TRBJ1-2|many|TRBV2
TGTGCCAGCAATCGTCACCGCCAGTCAGAGGTCTACACCTTC
CASNRHRQSEVYTF
>14|.|TRBJ1-6|many|TRBV12-3/TRBV12-4
TGTGCCAGCAGTTTAGGGTCCTATAATTCACCCCTCCACTTT
CASSLGSYNSPLHF
>14|.|TRBJ2-7|many|TRBV7-9
TGTGCCAGCAGCCTAGGTATCTCTCACTACGAGCAGTACTTC
CASSLGISHYEQYF
>16|.|TRBJ2-2|many|TRBV6-2/TRBV6-3
TGTGCCAGCAGTTACTCCACCCGAATTGGGACCGGGGAGCTGTTTTTT
CASSYSTRIGTGELFF
>12|.|TRBJ1-2|many|TRBV28
TGTGCCAGCAGTTTTACAGGGAATGGCTACACCTTC
CASSFTGNGYTF
>15|.|TRBJ1-3|many|TRBV4-2
TGTGCCAGCAGCCAAGATGGAGGGTCCGGAAACACCATATATTTT
CASSQDGGSGNTIYF
>14|.|TRBJ2-2|.|TRBV6-4
TGTGCCAGCAGTCTCCGGAGGGGGGCCGGGGAGCTGTTTTTT
CASSLRRGAGELFF
>15|.|TRBJ2-7|many|TRBV6-1
TGTGCCAGCACTAAGGAGGGTGGGCCCATCTACGAGCAGTACTTC
CASTKEGGPIYEQYF
>14|.|TRBJ2-5|few|TRBV28
TGTGCCAGCAGTTTACTTGGGGATCTTAAGACCCAGTACTTC
CASSLLGDLKTQYF
>15|TRBD2|TRBJ2-7|many|TRBV6-2/TRBV6-3
TGTGCCAGCAGCCCTGTAGCGGGAGCGGTCTACGAGCAGTACTTC
CASSPVAGAVYEQYF
>13|.|TRBJ1-2|many|TRBV7-9
TGTGCCAGCAGCTCCCAGGGATCTTACGGCTACACCTTC
CASSSQGSYGYTF
>13|.|TRBJ2-5|.|TRBV3-1
TGTGCCAGCAGACCCGGGGTGGGAGAGACCCAGTACTTC
CASRPGVGETQYF
>14|.|TRBJ1-1|many|TRBV5-1
TGCGCCAGCAGCTTTGATAGGGGCGGTACTGAAGCTTTCTTT
CASSFDRGGTEAFF
>15|TRBD2|TRBJ2-2|many|TRBV7-2
TGTGCCAGCAGCTTTAGCGGGAGGAACACCGGGGAGCTGTTTTTT
CASSFSGRNTGELFF
>14|TRBD2|TRBJ2-7|many|TRBV19
TGTGCCAGTAGTATAGTCGGGGGGACCTACGAGCAGTACTTC
CASSIVGGTYEQYF
>14|.|TRBJ2-5|many|TRBV7-8
TGTGCCAGCACCGACCTGACAGGAAAAGAGACCCAGTACTTC
CASTDLTGKETQYF
>16|.|TRBJ1-5|many|TRBV12-3/TRBV12-4
TGTGCCAGCAGTTTTGGCGGGATTCTTGGGAATCAGCCCCAGCATTTT
CASSFGGILGNQPQHF
>15|TRBD2|TRBJ2-7|few|TRBV11-2
TGTGCCAGCAGCTTAGAGGTTTCAGCGGGATACGAGCAGTACTTC
CASSLEVSAGYEQYF
>13|TRBD1|TRBJ1-1|many|TRBV20-1
TGCAGTGCAGGGACAGCAATGAACACTGAAGCTTTCTTT
CSAGTAMNTEAFF